This TCR beta chain was sequenced for a study of cytomegalovirus exposure and HLA in healthy donors. This CDR3 contains 14 residues. CDR1 MNHEY and CDR2 SVGAGI come from the germline V gene. The germline V and J ends were trimmed by 6 bases and 4 bases, with 12 bases remaining between them. General observations from the study: As was reported, the classifier diagnosed cytomegalovirus status with high specificity and sensitivity.

To note about this clone: Antigen unknown.

The PCR contained 60 Vbeta and 13 Jbeta primers. Libraries were prepared by immunoSEQ multiplex PCR; TCRdb keeps only in-frame clonotypes and omits some of them. The table has about 160,000 clones, approximately 80% seen once. V is TRBV6-5 and J is TRBJ1-4, with unresolved D. What was sequenced was PBMCs. This receptor was identified in a woman aged 18-29 years in good health and CMV-seronegative. The CDR3 DNA follows: TGTGCCAGCAGCCGAGTGGAGGATAATGAAAAACTGTTTTTT. It codes for CASSRVEDNEKLFF.